This T cell receptor (beta chain) originates from a study of T cells in Graves' hyperthyroidism and ophthalmopathy. This clonotype was seen many times. The CDR3 regions of TCR beta were amplified from RNA transcripts. TCR CDR3 regions were first amplified by RT-PCR with HTBI primers. TCRdb passed the multiplex PCR reads through MiXCR, listing each CDR3 protein once. The repertoire has some 510,000 distinct CDR3 sequences, roughly 20% of them found once; the top ten carry about 26%. Trimming took 3 bases from V and 0 from J, leaving 11 bases between them. The CDR3 has 14 amino acids. In germline, CDR1 is DFQATT, CDR2 SNEGSKA (reference sequence).

Sequenced: blood. This chain connects TRBV20-1 to TRBJ1-1; tentative D call: TRBD1 (6 bases). The clonotype was recovered from a man in his late teens or twenties with Graves' hyperthyroidism. The CDR3 loop is CSARGGTMNTEAFF. The CDR3 region has the DNA TGCAGTGCTAGGGGGGGCACAATGAACACTGAAGCTTTCTTT.